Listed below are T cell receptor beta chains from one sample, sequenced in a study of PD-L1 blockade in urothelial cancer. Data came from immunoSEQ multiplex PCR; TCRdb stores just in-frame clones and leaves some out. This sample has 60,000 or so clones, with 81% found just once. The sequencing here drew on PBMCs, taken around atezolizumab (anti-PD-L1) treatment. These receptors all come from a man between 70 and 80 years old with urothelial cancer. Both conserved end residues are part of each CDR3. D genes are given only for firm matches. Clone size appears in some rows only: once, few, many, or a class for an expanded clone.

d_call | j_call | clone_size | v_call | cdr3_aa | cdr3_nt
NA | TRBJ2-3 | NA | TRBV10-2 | CASSGLDPRLAPSTDTQYF | TGCGCCAGCAGTGGACTCGATCCTCGTCTAGCGCCCAGCACAGATACGCAGTATTTT
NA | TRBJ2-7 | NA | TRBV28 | CASSSRRGVASEQYF | TGTGCCAGCAGTTCCCGCAGGGGGGTAGCCTCCGAGCAGTACTTC
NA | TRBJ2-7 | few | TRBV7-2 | CASSFYRDSYEQYF | TGTGCCAGCAGCTTTTACAGGGATTCCTACGAGCAGTACTTC
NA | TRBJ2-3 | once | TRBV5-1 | CASRGPGGRDTQYF | TGCGCCAGCAGGGGGCCGGGTGGGCGAGATACGCAGTATTTT
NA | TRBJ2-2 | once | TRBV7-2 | CASSLNGGANTGELFF | TGTGCCAGCAGCTTAAACGGCGGTGCGAACACCGGGGAGCTGTTTTTT
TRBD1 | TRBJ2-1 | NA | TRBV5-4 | CASSARTGRQFF | TGTGCCAGCAGCGCCCGGACAGGGAGGCAGTTCTTC
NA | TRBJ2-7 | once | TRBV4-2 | CASSQGGAYEQYF | TGTGCCAGCAGCCAAGGCGGGGCCTACGAGCAGTACTTC
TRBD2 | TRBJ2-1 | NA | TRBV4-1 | CASSQGLRGSSYNEQFF | TGCGCCAGCAGCCAAGGGTTGCGGGGGAGCTCCTACAATGAGCAGTTCTTC
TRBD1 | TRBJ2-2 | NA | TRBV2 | CASSEDRVTGELFF | TGTGCCAGCAGTGAGGACAGGGTCACCGGGGAGCTGTTTTTT
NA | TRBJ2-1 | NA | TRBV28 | CASSLSSLEGEQFF | TGTGCCAGCAGTTTATCTAGCTTGGAGGGTGAGCAGTTCTTC
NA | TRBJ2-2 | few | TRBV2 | CASSGTASTGELFF | TGTGCCAGCAGTGGGACAGCAAGCACCGGGGAGCTGTTTTTT
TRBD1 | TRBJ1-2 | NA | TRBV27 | CASSAGTGGHGYTF | TGTGCCAGCAGTGCCGGGACAGGGGGCCATGGCTACACCTTC
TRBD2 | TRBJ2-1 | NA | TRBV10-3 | CAISPGLAEHEQFF | TGTGCCATCAGTCCGGGACTAGCGGAACATGAGCAGTTCTTC
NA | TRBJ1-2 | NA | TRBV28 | CASRPGQSHYTF | TGTGCCAGCAGACCAGGACAGTCACACTACACCTTC
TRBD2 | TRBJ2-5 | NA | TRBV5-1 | CASSARLAGGPQETQYF | TGCGCCAGCAGCGCCCGACTAGCGGGAGGGCCCCAAGAGACCCAGTACTTC
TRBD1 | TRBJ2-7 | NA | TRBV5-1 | CASSLRDSPYEQYF | TGCGCCAGCAGCCTCCGGGACAGCCCCTACGAGCAGTACTTC
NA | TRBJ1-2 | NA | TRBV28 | CASSSELGLEGYTF | TGTGCCAGCAGTTCTGAACTAGGGTTGGAGGGCTACACCTTC
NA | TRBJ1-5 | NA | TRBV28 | CASREMGEGTAQPQHF | TGTGCCAGCAGGGAAATGGGGGAAGGGACTGCTCAGCCCCAGCATTTT
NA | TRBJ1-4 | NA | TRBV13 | CASSESGKRAGEKLFF | TGTGCCAGCAGCGAATCCGGGAAGAGGGCGGGTGAAAAACTGTTTTTT
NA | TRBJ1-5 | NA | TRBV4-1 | CASSLSRQDNQPQHF | TGCGCCAGCAGCCTTTCTAGGCAAGACAATCAGCCCCAGCATTTT
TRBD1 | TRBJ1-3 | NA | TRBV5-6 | CASNGIGTGEYSGNTIYF | TGTGCCAGCAATGGTATCGGGACAGGGGAATACTCTGGAAACACCATATATTTT
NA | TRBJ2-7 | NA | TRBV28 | CASSLVQGGGEQYF | TGTGCCAGCAGTTTAGTACAGGGGGGGGGCGAGCAGTACTTC
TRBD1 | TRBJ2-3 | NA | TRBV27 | CASSFTGGDTQYF | TGTGCCAGCAGTTTTACAGGGGGAGATACGCAGTATTTT
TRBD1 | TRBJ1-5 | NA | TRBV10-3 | CAAGQESNQPQHF | TGTGCCGCCGGACAGGAGAGCAATCAGCCCCAGCATTTT
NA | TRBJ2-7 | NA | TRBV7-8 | CASSLVVIADEQYF | TGTGCCAGCAGCTTAGTTGTGATAGCGGACGAGCAGTACTTC
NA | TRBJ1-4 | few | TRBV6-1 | CASSEAGGEKLFF | TGTGCCAGCAGTGAAGCCGGTGGTGAAAAACTGTTTTTT
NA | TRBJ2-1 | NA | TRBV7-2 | CASSLYGNEQFF | TGTGCCAGCAGCTTATACGGGAATGAGCAGTTCTTC
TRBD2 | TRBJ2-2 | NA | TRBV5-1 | CASTLTSGAGELFF | TGCGCCAGCACCTTGACTAGCGGAGCCGGGGAGCTGTTTTTT
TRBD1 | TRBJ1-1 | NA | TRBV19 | CASSITTGTTEAFF | TGTGCCAGTAGTATTACGACAGGGACCACTGAAGCTTTCTTT
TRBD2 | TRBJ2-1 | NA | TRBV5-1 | CASSWGLAGVNEQFF | TGCGCCAGCAGCTGGGGACTAGCGGGAGTCAATGAGCAGTTCTTC
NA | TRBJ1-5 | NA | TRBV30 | CAWSAAEQGRNQPQHF | TGTGCCTGGAGTGCCGCGGAACAGGGTCGCAATCAGCCCCAGCATTTT
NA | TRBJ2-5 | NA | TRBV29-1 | CSVDWSWGRETQYF | TGCAGCGTTGACTGGTCGTGGGGCCGGGAGACCCAGTACTTC
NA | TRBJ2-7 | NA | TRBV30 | CAWTQGGTYEQYF | TGTGCCTGGACCCAGGGGGGAACCTACGAGCAGTACTTC
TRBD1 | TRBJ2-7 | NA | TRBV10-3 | CAISDPRGYEQYF | TGTGCCATCAGTGATCCCAGGGGGTACGAGCAGTACTTC
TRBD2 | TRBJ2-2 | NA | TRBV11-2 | CASSRREGLGDTGELFF | TGTGCCAGCAGTCGGCGGGAGGGCCTTGGGGACACCGGGGAGCTGTTTTTT
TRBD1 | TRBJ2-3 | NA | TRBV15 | CATSRTTGAGTDTQYF | TGTGCCACCAGCAGAACTACAGGGGCTGGCACAGATACGCAGTATTTT
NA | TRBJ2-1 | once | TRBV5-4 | CASSFLNHSGSYNEQFF | TGTGCCAGCAGCTTTCTGAACCATAGCGGCTCCTACAATGAGCAGTTCTTC
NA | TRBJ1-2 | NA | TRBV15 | CATSRDRGRNYGYTF | TGTGCCACCAGCAGAGACAGGGGACGGAACTATGGCTACACCTTC
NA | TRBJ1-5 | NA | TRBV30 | CAWGSHGSNQPQHF | TGTGCCTGGGGGTCCCACGGGAGCAATCAGCCCCAGCATTTT
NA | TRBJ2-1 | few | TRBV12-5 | CASGLDPDYPAFYEQFF | TGTGCTAGTGGTTTGGACCCGGACTACCCCGCATTTTATGAGCAGTTCTTC
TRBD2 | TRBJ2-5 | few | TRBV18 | CASSRTSGFGETQYF | TGTGCCAGCTCACGGACTAGCGGGTTTGGGGAGACCCAGTACTTC
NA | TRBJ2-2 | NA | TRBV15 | CATSRDLLLNTGELFF | TGTGCCACCAGCAGAGATCTACTCTTAAACACCGGGGAGCTGTTTTTT
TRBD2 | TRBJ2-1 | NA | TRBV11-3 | CASSLSGLGHEQFF | TGTGCCAGCAGCTTGTCGGGACTAGGGCATGAGCAGTTCTTC
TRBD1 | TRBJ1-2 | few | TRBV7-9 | CASSLGGGQEATF | TGTGCCAGCAGCTTAGGGGGGGGACAGGAGGCGACCTTC
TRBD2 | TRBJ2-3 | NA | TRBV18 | CASSPADSGREADTQYF | TGTGCCAGCTCACCTGCGGATAGCGGGAGGGAAGCAGATACGCAGTATTTT
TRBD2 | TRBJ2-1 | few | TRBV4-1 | CASSPRLAGVSYNEQFF | TGCGCCAGCAGCCCCCGGCTAGCGGGAGTTAGCTACAATGAGCAGTTCTTC
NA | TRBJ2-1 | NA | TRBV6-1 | CASSAYLGSYNEQFF | TGTGCCAGCAGTGCCTACCTTGGCTCCTACAATGAGCAGTTCTTC
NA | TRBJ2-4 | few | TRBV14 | CASSQEKTWNIQYF | TGTGCCAGCAGCCAAGAAAAGACTTGGAACATTCAGTACTTC
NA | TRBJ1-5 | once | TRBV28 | CASSLSVRRGSSLGNQPQHF | TGTGCCAGCAGTTTATCAGTAAGGAGGGGTTCTTCGCTTGGCAATCAGCCCCAGCATTTT
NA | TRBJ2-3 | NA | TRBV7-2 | CASSLAPGMTDTQYF | TGTGCCAGCAGCTTAGCTCCAGGGATGACAGATACGCAGTATTTT